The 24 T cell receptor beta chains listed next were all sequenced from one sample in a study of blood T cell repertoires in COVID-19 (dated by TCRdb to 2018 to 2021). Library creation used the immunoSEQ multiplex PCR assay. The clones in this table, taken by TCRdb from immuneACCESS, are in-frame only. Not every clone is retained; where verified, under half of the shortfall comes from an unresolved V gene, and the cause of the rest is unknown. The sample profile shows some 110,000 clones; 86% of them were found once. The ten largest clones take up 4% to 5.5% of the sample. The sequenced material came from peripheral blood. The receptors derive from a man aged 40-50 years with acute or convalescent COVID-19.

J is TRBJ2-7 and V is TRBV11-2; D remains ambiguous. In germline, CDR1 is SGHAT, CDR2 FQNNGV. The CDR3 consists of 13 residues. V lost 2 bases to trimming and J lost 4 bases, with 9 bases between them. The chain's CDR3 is CASSLNNIYEQYF. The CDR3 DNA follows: TGTGCCAGCAGCTTAAATAACATTTACGAGCAGTACTTC.

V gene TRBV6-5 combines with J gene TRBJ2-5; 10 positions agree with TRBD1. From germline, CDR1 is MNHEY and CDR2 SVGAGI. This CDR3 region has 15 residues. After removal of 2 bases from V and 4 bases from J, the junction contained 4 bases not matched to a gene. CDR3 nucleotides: TGTGCCAGCAGTTACGGGACAGGGGTGGGAGAGACCCAGTACTTC. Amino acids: CASSYGTGVGETQYF.

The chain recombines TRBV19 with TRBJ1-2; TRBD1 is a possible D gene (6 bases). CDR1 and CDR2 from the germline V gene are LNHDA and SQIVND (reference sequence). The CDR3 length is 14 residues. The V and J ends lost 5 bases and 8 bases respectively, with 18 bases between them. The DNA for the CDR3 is TGTGCCAGTAGTGGGGACCAGGGGAGAGGCGGCTACACCTTC. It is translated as CASSGDQGRGGYTF.

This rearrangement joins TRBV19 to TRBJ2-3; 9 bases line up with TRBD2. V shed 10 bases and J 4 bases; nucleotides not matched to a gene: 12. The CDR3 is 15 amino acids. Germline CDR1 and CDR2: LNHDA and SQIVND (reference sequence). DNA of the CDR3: TGTGCCACTAAGGTGTTTAGCGGGAGCCCAGATACGCAGTATTTT. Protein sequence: CATKVFSGSPDTQYF.

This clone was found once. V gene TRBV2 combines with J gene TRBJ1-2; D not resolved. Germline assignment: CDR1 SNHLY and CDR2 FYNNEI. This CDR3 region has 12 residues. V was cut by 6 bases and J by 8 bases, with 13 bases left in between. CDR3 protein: CASSEDEGGYTF. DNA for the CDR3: TGTGCCAGCAGCGAGGACGAGGGCGGCTACACCTTC.

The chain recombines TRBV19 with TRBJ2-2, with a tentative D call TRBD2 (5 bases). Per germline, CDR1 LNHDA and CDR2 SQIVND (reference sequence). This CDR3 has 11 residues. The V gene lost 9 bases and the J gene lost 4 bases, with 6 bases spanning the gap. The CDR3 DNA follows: TGTGCCAGGAGGGTCACCGGGGAGCTGTTTTTT. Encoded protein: CARRVTGELFF.

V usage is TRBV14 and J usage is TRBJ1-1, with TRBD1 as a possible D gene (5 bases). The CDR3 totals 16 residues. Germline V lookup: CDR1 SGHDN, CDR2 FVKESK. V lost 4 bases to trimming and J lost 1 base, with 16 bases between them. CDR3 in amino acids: CASSLRTPRGNTEAFF. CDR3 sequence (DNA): TGTGCCAGCAGCCTGAGGACGCCTAGGGGGAACACTGAAGCTTTCTTT.

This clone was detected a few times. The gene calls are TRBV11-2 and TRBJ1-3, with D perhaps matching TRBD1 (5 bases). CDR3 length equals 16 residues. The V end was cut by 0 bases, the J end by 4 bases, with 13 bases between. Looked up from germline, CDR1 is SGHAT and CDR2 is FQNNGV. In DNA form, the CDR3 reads TGTGCCAGCAGCTTAGAGTCTGGCAGGGTAGGAAACACCATATATTTT. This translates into CASSLESGRVGNTIYF.

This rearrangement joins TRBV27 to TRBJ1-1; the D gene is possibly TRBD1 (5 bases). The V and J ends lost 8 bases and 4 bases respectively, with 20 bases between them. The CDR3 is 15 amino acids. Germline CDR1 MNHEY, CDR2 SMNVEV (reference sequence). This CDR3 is CASLPPTGYFTEAFF. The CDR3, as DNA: TGTGCCAGCCTGCCCCCCACAGGTTACTTCACTGAAGCTTTCTTT.

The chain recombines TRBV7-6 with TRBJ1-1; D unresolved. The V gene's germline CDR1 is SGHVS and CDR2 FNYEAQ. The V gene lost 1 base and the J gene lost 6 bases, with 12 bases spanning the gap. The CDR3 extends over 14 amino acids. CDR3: CASSLVLGQAEAFF. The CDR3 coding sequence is TGTGCCAGCAGCTTAGTTCTTGGGCAGGCTGAAGCTTTCTTT.

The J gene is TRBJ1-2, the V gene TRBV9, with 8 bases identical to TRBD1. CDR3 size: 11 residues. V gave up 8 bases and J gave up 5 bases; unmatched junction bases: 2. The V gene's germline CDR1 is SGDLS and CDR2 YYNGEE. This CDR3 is CARDRGYGYTF. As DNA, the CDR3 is TGTGCCAGAGACAGGGGTTATGGCTACACCTTC.

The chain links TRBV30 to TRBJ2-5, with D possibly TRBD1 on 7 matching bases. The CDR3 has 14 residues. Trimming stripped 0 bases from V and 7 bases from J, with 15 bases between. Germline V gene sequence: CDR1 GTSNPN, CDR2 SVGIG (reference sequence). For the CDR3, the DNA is TGTGCCTGGAGTGTAACAGGGGAGGTTGGGACCCAGTACTTC. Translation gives CAWSVTGEVGTQYF.

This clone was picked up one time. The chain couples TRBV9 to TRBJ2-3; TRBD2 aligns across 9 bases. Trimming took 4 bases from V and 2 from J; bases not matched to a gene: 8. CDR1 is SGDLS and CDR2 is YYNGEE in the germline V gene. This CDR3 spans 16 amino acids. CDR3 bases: TGTGCCAGCAGCAAAGTAGCTAGCGGGACCACAGATACGCAGTATTTT. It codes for CASSKVASGTTDTQYF.

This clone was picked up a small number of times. This chain's CDR3 is CSVRGTHEQYF. The CDR3 region has the DNA TGCAGCGTTCGGGGGACTCACGAGCAGTACTTC. The chain couples TRBV29-1 to TRBJ2-7; D may be TRBD2 (6 bases). With 5 bases removed from V and 5 bases from J, the gap between germline ends came to 10 bases. In germline, CDR1 is SQVTM, CDR2 ANQGSEA. The CDR3 runs to 11 residues.

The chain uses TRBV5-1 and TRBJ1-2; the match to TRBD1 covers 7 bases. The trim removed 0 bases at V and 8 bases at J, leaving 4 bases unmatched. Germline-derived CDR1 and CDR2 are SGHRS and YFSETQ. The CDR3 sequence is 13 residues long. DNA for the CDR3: TGCGCCAGCAGCTTGGAAGGGGGCGGGGGCTACACCTTC. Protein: CASSLEGGGGYTF.

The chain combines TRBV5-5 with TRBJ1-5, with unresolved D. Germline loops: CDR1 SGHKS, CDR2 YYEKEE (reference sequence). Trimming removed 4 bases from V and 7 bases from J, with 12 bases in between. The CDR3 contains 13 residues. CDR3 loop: CASSLTGKQPQHF. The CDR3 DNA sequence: TGTGCCAGCAGCCTGACGGGGAAACAGCCCCAGCATTTT. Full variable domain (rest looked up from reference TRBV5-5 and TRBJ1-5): DAGVTQSPTHLIKTRGQQVTLRCSPISGHKSVSWYQQVLGQGPQFIFQYYEKEERGRGNFPDRFSARQFPNYSSELNVNALLLGDSALYLCASSLTGKQPQHFGDGTRLSIL.

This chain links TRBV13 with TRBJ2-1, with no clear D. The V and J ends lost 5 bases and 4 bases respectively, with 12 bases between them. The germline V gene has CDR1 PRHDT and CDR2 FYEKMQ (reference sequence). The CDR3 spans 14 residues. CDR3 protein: CASSRGESYNEQFF. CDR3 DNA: TGTGCCAGCAGCCGAGGAGAGTCATACAATGAGCAGTTCTTC.

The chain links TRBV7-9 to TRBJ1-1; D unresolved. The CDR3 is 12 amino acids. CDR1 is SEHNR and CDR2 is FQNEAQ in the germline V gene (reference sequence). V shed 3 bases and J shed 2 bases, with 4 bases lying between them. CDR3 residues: CASSLSNTEAFF. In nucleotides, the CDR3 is TGTGCCAGCAGCTTGAGCAACACTGAAGCTTTCTTT.

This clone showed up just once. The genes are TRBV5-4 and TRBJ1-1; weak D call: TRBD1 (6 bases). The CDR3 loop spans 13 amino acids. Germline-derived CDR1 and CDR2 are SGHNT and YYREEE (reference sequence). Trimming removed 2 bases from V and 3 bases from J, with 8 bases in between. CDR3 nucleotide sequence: TGTGCCAGCAGCTTCGGACAGTACACTGAAGCTTTCTTT. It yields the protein CASSFGQYTEAFF.

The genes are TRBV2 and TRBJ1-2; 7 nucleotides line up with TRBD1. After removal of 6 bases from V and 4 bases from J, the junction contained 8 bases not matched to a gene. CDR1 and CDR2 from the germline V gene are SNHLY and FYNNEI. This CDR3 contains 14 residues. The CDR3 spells CASRATGNVYGYTF. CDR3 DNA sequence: TGTGCCAGCAGAGCGACAGGGAATGTCTATGGCTACACCTTC. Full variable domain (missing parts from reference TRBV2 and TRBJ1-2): EPEVTQTPSHQVTQMGQEVILRCVPISNHLYFYWYRQILGQKVEFLVSFYNNEISEKSEIFDDQFSVERPDGSNFTLKIRSTKLEDSAMYFCASRATGNVYGYTFGSGTRLTVV.

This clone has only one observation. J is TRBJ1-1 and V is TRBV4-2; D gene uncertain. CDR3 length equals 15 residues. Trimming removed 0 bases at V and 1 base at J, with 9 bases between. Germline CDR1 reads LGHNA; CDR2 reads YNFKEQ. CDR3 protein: CASSQELEANTEAFF. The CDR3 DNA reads TGTGCCAGCAGCCAAGAATTGGAGGCGAACACTGAAGCTTTCTTT.

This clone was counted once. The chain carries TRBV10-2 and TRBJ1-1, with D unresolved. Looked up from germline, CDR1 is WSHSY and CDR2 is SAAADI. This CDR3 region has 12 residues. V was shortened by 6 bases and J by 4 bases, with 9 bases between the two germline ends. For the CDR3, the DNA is TGCGCCAGCAGCGTTTGGAGCACTGAAGCTTTCTTT. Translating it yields CASSVWSTEAFF.

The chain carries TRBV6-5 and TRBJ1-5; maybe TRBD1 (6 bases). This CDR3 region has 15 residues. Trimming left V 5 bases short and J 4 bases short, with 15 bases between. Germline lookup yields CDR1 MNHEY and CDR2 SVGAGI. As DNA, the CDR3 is TGTGCCAGCAGTAAAACCGGGACACTTAATCAGCCCCAGCATTTT. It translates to CASSKTGTLNQPQHF.

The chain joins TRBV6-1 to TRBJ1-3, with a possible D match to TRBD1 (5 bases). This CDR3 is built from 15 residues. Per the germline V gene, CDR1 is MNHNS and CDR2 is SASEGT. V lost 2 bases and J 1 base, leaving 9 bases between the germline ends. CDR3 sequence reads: CASSELGGSGNTIYF. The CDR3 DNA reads TGTGCCAGCAGTGAATTGGGGGGTTCTGGAAACACCATATATTTT.